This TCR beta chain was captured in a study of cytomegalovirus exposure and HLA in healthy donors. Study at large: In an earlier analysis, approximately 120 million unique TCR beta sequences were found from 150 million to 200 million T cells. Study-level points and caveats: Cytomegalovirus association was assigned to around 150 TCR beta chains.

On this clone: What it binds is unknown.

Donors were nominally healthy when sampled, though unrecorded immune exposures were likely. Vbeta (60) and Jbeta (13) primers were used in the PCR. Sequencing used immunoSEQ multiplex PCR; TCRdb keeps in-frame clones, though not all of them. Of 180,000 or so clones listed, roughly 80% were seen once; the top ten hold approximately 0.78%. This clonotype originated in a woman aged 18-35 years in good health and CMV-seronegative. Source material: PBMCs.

The CDR3 is CASSYSLGSGNEQFF. In DNA, the CDR3 is TGTGCCAGCAGTTACTCGCTTGGGAGTGGGAATGAGCAGTTCTTC. The chain links TRBV6-6 to TRBJ2-1; D is perhaps TRBD2 (5 bases). CDR3 size: 15 residues. Germline V CDR1 and CDR2: MNHNY, SVGAGI (reference sequence). Between the trimmed V and J ends, which lost 0 bases and 7 bases, there was a span of 13 bases.